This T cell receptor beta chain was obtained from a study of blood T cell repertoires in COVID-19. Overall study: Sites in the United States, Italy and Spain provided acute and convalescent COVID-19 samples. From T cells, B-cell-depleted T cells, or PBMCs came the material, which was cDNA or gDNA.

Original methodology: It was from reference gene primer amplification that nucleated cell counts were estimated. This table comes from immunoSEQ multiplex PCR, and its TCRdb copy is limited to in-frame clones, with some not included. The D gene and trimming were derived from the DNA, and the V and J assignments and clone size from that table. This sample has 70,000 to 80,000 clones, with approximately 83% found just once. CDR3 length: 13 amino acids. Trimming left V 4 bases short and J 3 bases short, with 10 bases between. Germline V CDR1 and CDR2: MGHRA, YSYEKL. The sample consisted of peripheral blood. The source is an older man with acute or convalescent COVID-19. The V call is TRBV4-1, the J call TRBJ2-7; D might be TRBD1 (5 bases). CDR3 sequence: CASSPHQGYEQYF. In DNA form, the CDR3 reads TGCGCCAGCAGCCCCCACCAGGGCTACGAGCAGTACTTC.